The rows below give T cell receptor beta chains drawn from one sample of a study of ipilimumab plus nivolumab after autologous stem cell transplantation. TCRdb keeps only in-frame clones here, not all; method: immunoSEQ multiplex PCR. The sample shows 15,000 or so clones, 81% of them seen only once. Sequenced material: PBMCs, taken in a trial of ipilimumab plus nivolumab as post-transplant consolidation. These receptor sequences come from a male donor with diffuse large B-cell lymphoma. Both conserved end residues are part of each CDR3. Fields, in order: D gene, J gene, V gene, clone size, CDR3 DNA, CDR3 protein. A D gene is named only where the DNA matches it firmly. Clone size is not always given. Where it is, it says once, few, many or a class for expanded clones.

d_gene: -
j_gene: TRBJ2-7
v_gene: TRBV15
abundance: -
CDR3nt: TGTGCCACCAGCTCGCGGGACCGGTCCTACGAGCAGTACTTC
CDR3aa: CATSSRDRSYEQYF

d_gene: -
j_gene: TRBJ2-1
v_gene: TRBV6-4
abundance: -
CDR3nt: TGTGCCAGCAGTGACGCCCCCGGTGGTAATGAGCAGTTCTTC
CDR3aa: CASSDAPGGNEQFF

d_gene: -
j_gene: TRBJ1-1
v_gene: TRBV7-8
abundance: few
CDR3nt: TGTGCCAGCAGCCTCGAAGCCCCGGGCATCCTGAACACTGAAGCTTTCTTT
CDR3aa: CASSLEAPGILNTEAFF

d_gene: -
j_gene: TRBJ2-7
v_gene: TRBV14
abundance: -
CDR3nt: TGTGCCAGCAGCCCTGGATCAGGGGCGATCTACGAGCAGTACTTC
CDR3aa: CASSPGSGAIYEQYF

d_gene: TRBD1
j_gene: TRBJ2-7
v_gene: TRBV2
abundance: -
CDR3nt: TGTGCCAGCAGTGAAAGTGACAGGGGTCCTACTTTCTCCTACGAGCAGTACTTC
CDR3aa: CASSESDRGPTFSYEQYF

d_gene: TRBD1
j_gene: TRBJ2-5
v_gene: TRBV2
abundance: -
CDR3nt: TGTGCCAGCAGGCAAACACACAGGGGGCAGGGAGAGACCCAGTACTTC
CDR3aa: CASRQTHRGQGETQYF

d_gene: TRBD1
j_gene: TRBJ2-1
v_gene: TRBV9
abundance: -
CDR3nt: TGTGCCAGCAGCGTAGAGGGACAGGGGACCCATGAGCAGTTCTTC
CDR3aa: CASSVEGQGTHEQFF

d_gene: -
j_gene: TRBJ2-7
v_gene: TRBV5-6
abundance: once
CDR3nt: TGTGCCAGCAGTACGACACGGGGTCCACGTTCCTACGAGCAGTACTTC
CDR3aa: CASSTTRGPRSYEQYF

d_gene: -
j_gene: TRBJ2-1
v_gene: TRBV9
abundance: -
CDR3nt: TGTGCCAGCAGCCTAACCGGGACTTCGCAGTTCTTC
CDR3aa: CASSLTGTSQFF

d_gene: -
j_gene: TRBJ2-3
v_gene: TRBV11-3
abundance: -
CDR3nt: TGTGCCAGCAGCCTCACAGATACGCAGTATTTT
CDR3aa: CASSLTDTQYF

d_gene: -
j_gene: TRBJ1-1
v_gene: TRBV6-1
abundance: -
CDR3nt: TGTGCCAGCAGAGGGACGGACACTGAAGCTTTCTTT
CDR3aa: CASRGTDTEAFF

d_gene: -
j_gene: TRBJ2-1
v_gene: TRBV10-3
abundance: -
CDR3nt: TGTGCCATCAGTGAAGGTTCGCGTAATGAGCAGTTCTTC
CDR3aa: CAISEGSRNEQFF

d_gene: TRBD1
j_gene: TRBJ1-2
v_gene: TRBV10-2
abundance: -
CDR3nt: TGCGCCAGCAGTGAGCCAAGACAGGGAGCTAACTATGGCTACACCTTC
CDR3aa: CASSEPRQGANYGYTF

d_gene: -
j_gene: TRBJ2-7
v_gene: TRBV9
abundance: once
CDR3nt: TGTGCCAGCAGCGCAAACGGGACACCCGGCGAGCAGTACTTC
CDR3aa: CASSANGTPGEQYF

d_gene: TRBD1
j_gene: TRBJ1-2
v_gene: TRBV18
abundance: -
CDR3nt: TGTGCCAGCTCACCGCGGTCGGGACAGAACTATGGCTACACCTTC
CDR3aa: CASSPRSGQNYGYTF

d_gene: TRBD1
j_gene: TRBJ1-1
v_gene: TRBV14
abundance: -
CDR3nt: TGTGCCAGCAGCCAAGTAGCCCTAGTTTCCGGGACAGGGGGCGCGGGCACTGAAGCTTTCTTT
CDR3aa: CASSQVALVSGTGGAGTEAFF

d_gene: -
j_gene: TRBJ1-5
v_gene: TRBV27
abundance: -
CDR3nt: TGTGCCAGCAGTTTAATTGGGCTGGGTCAGCCCCAGCATTTT
CDR3aa: CASSLIGLGQPQHF

d_gene: TRBD1
j_gene: TRBJ2-7
v_gene: TRBV29-1
abundance: few
CDR3nt: TGCAGCGTTGAACCGCGAGGGACAGGGGCGAACTACGAGCAGTACTTC
CDR3aa: CSVEPRGTGANYEQYF

d_gene: TRBD1
j_gene: TRBJ1-4
v_gene: TRBV5-5
abundance: -
CDR3nt: TGTGCCAGCAGCCGGACAGGGGCCAACGCCGGGAAAAAACTGTTTTTT
CDR3aa: CASSRTGANAGKKLFF

d_gene: -
j_gene: TRBJ1-2
v_gene: TRBV9
abundance: -
CDR3nt: TGTGCCAGCAGCCCCCTGGGGTCCGCCTATGGCTACACCTTC
CDR3aa: CASSPLGSAYGYTF

d_gene: -
j_gene: TRBJ1-1
v_gene: TRBV6-5
abundance: -
CDR3nt: TGTGCCAGCAGTTACTTAAGACAGTTGAACACTGAAGCTTTCTTT
CDR3aa: CASSYLRQLNTEAFF

d_gene: -
j_gene: TRBJ2-2
v_gene: TRBV18
abundance: -
CDR3nt: TGTGCCAGCTCACCACGGTGGAACACCGGGGAGCTGTTTTTT
CDR3aa: CASSPRWNTGELFF

d_gene: TRBD1
j_gene: TRBJ1-2
v_gene: TRBV11-2
abundance: -
CDR3nt: TGTGCCAGCAGCTTGGGACAGGGCTACACCTTC
CDR3aa: CASSLGQGYTF

d_gene: TRBD1
j_gene: TRBJ2-7
v_gene: TRBV27
abundance: -
CDR3nt: TGTGCCAGCAGCTGGAACAGGGGGCCCTACGAGCAGTACTTC
CDR3aa: CASSWNRGPYEQYF

d_gene: -
j_gene: TRBJ1-2
v_gene: TRBV2
abundance: -
CDR3nt: TGTGCCAGCGGGGTACAGCGCGTCCATGGCTACACCTTC
CDR3aa: CASGVQRVHGYTF

d_gene: -
j_gene: TRBJ1-1
v_gene: TRBV18
abundance: -
CDR3nt: TGTGCCAGCTCCGCTGGACAGTCCCGAATTAGCACTGAAGCTTTCTTT
CDR3aa: CASSAGQSRISTEAFF

d_gene: -
j_gene: TRBJ2-7
v_gene: TRBV29-1
abundance: -
CDR3nt: TGCAGCGTGAGACCCGGGACCCTTACAACCTACGAGCAGTACTTC
CDR3aa: CSVRPGTLTTYEQYF

d_gene: -
j_gene: TRBJ1-6
v_gene: TRBV14
abundance: once
CDR3nt: TGTGCCAGCACCGAAAACTCCTACCGGTCCTCCAATTCACCCCTCCACTTT
CDR3aa: CASTENSYRSSNSPLHF

d_gene: -
j_gene: TRBJ1-1
v_gene: TRBV4-3
abundance: -
CDR3nt: TGCGCCAGCAGCCAAGAGGGCCCCGCTTTCTTT
CDR3aa: CASSQEGPAFF

d_gene: TRBD2
j_gene: TRBJ2-2
v_gene: TRBV27
abundance: -
CDR3nt: TGTGCCAGCAGTCGCACTAGCGGTAACACCGGGGAGCTGTTTTTT
CDR3aa: CASSRTSGNTGELFF

d_gene: -
j_gene: TRBJ1-1
v_gene: TRBV7-2
abundance: -
CDR3nt: TGTGCCAGCAGCTCCCCGGGGGGGGTGTCGAACACTGAAGCTTTCTTT
CDR3aa: CASSSPGGVSNTEAFF

d_gene: -
j_gene: TRBJ2-2
v_gene: TRBV5-1
abundance: -
CDR3nt: TGCGCCAGCAGCTTGGTGGGGGCAATCGGGGAGCTGTTTTTT
CDR3aa: CASSLVGAIGELFF